This T cell receptor (beta chain) was identified in a study of blood T cell repertoires in COVID-19. TCRdb keeps only in-frame clones here, not all; method: immunoSEQ multiplex PCR. The sample records just over 300,000 clones, 87% being singletons. The source of this sequence is a man aged 18 to 29 with active or convalescent COVID-19. The sample taken for sequencing was peripheral blood.

The CDR3 DNA is TGCGCCAGCAGCCAAGATATTAGGGCTAGCGGGGAAGAGACCCAGTACTTC. This encodes CASSQDIRASGEETQYF. This chain uses TRBV4-3 with TRBJ2-5; 9 bases fit TRBD2. Germline lookup yields CDR1 LGHNA and CDR2 YSLEER. V dropped 0 bases and J dropped 3; count of bases not matched to a gene: 8. The CDR3 sequence is 17 residues long.